These 24 T cell receptor beta chains were all obtained from the same sample, sequenced in a study of OX40 agonist ivuxolimab in advanced cancers. Repertoires were generated with immunoSEQ multiplex PCR, while TCRdb's copy carries only in-frame clones and drops some. This sample has more than 45,000 clones, with about 81% found just once. The sample was CD4+ or CD8+ T cells sorted from blood, taken in a trial of the OX40 agonist ivuxolimab. These receptor sequences come from an adult with an advanced solid tumor such as melanoma, head and neck, liver or kidney cancer.

The J gene is TRBJ2-7, the V gene TRBV6-5, with TRBD1 matching 11 bases. Germline V gene sequence: CDR1 MNHEY, CDR2 SVGAGI. CDR3 size: 14 residues. Trimming removed 2 bases from V and 5 bases from J; junction bases left unmatched: 2. In DNA form, the CDR3 reads TGTGCCAGCAGTTACGGACAGGGGGCCAACGAGCAGTACTTC. Translation gives CASSYGQGANEQYF.

The chain recombines TRBV9 with TRBJ2-7, with D possibly TRBD1 on 5 matching bases. Germline V gene lookup returns CDR1 SGDLS and CDR2 YYNGEE. The CDR3 totals 15 residues. The V end was cut by 0 bases, the J end by 1 base, with 11 bases between. CDR3 nucleotide sequence: TGTGCCAGCAGCGTAGGACAGACCTCTTCCTACGAGCAGTACTTC. Translated, it gives CASSVGQTSSYEQYF.

The chain links TRBV5-4 to TRBJ2-1; 10 bases are shared with TRBD1. The junction had 6 bases not matched to a gene; V was cut back by 4 bases and J by 5 bases. CDR3 length: 15 amino acids. Germline V gene data show CDR1 as SGHNT and CDR2 as YYREEE (reference sequence). The CDR3 nucleotides read TGTGCCAGCAGCCGGGGGACAGGGGCGAACAATGAGCAGTTCTTC. It encodes CASSRGTGANNEQFF.

The J gene is TRBJ2-3, the V gene TRBV30; D remains ambiguous. Per the germline V gene, CDR1 is GTSNPN and CDR2 is SVGIG (reference sequence). Trimming removed 2 bases from V and 0 bases from J, with 3 bases in between. The CDR3 length is 12 residues. The CDR3 DNA reads TGTGCCTGGAGTTCTAGCACAGATACGCAGTATTTT. This codes for CAWSSSTDTQYF. Full variable domain (rest looked up from reference TRBV30 and TRBJ2-3): SQTIHQWPATLVQPVGSPLSLECTVEGTSNPNLYWYRQAAGRGLQLLFYSVGIGQISSEVPQNLSASRPQDRQFILSSKKLLLSDSGFYLCAWSSSTDTQYFGPGTRLTVL.

CDR3 residues: CASSYSILPGGDEQYF. The CDR3 DNA reads as TGTGCCAGCAGTTACTCGATACTCCCAGGCGGGGACGAGCAGTACTTC. The V gene is TRBV6-5, the J gene TRBJ2-7, with TRBD2 as a possible D gene (6 bases). The CDR3 spans 16 residues. V was pared by 0 bases and J by 5 bases, with 17 bases between. CDR1 is MNHEY and CDR2 is SVGAGI in the germline V gene.

The DNA for the CDR3 is TGTGCCAGCTCATCTAATCAGGGCTTTAATGAAAAACTGTTTTTT. This codes for CASSSNQGFNEKLFF. The chain is built from TRBV18 and TRBJ1-4; possible D gene TRBD1, 5 bases. The length of the CDR3 is 15 residues. V was pared by 5 bases and J by 4 bases, with 14 bases between. Germline V gene lookup returns CDR1 KGHSH and CDR2 LQKENI.

The CDR3 is CAISETGETDTEAFF. The DNA of the CDR3 is TGTGCCATCAGTGAGACAGGGGAGACTGACACTGAAGCTTTCTTT. The chain joins TRBV10-3 to TRBJ1-1, with 7 bases identical to TRBD1. Trimming at V came to 2 bases and at J to 3 bases, leaving 6 bases not matched to a gene. The CDR3 consists of 15 residues. CDR1 and CDR2 from the germline V gene are ENHRY and SYGVKD.

The V call is TRBV5-4, the J call TRBJ2-4; D perhaps matches TRBD1 (6 bases). V was cut by 4 bases and J by 3 bases, with 17 bases left in between. This CDR3 has 16 residues. The germline gives CDR1 SGHNT, CDR2 YYREEE (reference sequence). CDR3 coding DNA: TGTGCCAGCAGCCATTCACACGGGACACTCAAAAACATTCAGTACTTC. Residues: CASSHSHGTLKNIQYF.

This clone showed up just once. J is TRBJ2-1 and V is TRBV4-1; no definite D call. V was shortened by 1 base and J by 7 bases, with 11 bases between the two germline ends. This CDR3 has 14 residues. CDR1 is MGHRA, CDR2 YSYEKL, per germline. The CDR3: CASSQGVLTNEQFF. CDR3 DNA: TGCGCCAGCAGCCAAGGAGTCCTTACGAATGAGCAGTTCTTC.

This clone appeared once. The chain is built from TRBV6-6 and TRBJ2-7; 7 nucleotides line up with TRBD1. The junction had 19 bases not matched to a gene; V was cut back by 8 bases and J by 6 bases. The germline V gene encodes CDR1 MNHNY and CDR2 SVGAGI (reference sequence). The CDR3 extends over 16 amino acids. The CDR3 DNA reads TGTGCCAGCCGAAGACAGGGAAATTCGGTGACGGGCGAGCAGTACTTC. As protein: CASRRQGNSVTGEQYF.

J is TRBJ2-1 and V is TRBV6-5; perhaps TRBD2 as D (5 bases). The CDR3 runs to 13 residues. V gave up 6 bases and J gave up 4 bases, with 10 bases separating them. Germline V CDR1 and CDR2: MNHEY, SVGAGI. DNA of the CDR3: TGTGCCAGCAGAGACACGGGATACAATGAGCAGTTCTTC. Residues: CASRDTGYNEQFF.

The V call is TRBV25-1, the J call TRBJ2-1, with 11 bases aligning to TRBD2. The length of the CDR3 is 14 residues. The J segment lost 10 bases and the V segment lost 5 bases, leaving 7 bases of the junction unmatched. CDR1 is MGHDK and CDR2 is SYGVNS in the germline V gene. The CDR3 loop reads CASSLAGGPREQFF. Here the CDR3 DNA reads TGTGCCAGCAGTTTAGCGGGAGGGCCAAGAGAGCAGTTCTTC.

V usage is TRBV2 and J usage is TRBJ2-3, with D perhaps TRBD2 (5 bases). CDR1 and CDR2 (germline): SNHLY, FYNNEI. The CDR3 contains 13 residues. The V end was cut by 8 bases, the J end by 4 bases, with 13 bases between. CDR3 region: CASGGSEADTQYF. CDR3 coding DNA: TGTGCCAGCGGAGGTTCGGAGGCAGATACGCAGTATTTT.

The chain links TRBV7-8 to TRBJ2-2, with 9 bases identical to TRBD1. The CDR3 totals 16 residues. CDR1 is SGHVS, CDR2 FQNEAQ, per germline. Trimming cost V 7 bases and J 7 bases; bases outside gene matches: 13. The CDR3 coding sequence is TGTGCCAGCATCCCTAGGACAGGGGTCCCCTTCGGGGAGCTGTTTTTT. Amino acids: CASIPRTGVPFGELFF.

The chain links TRBV7-8 to TRBJ2-7; unclear D gene. Germline CDR1 and CDR2: SGHVS and FQNEAQ. The CDR3 is made up of 14 amino acids. The V end was cut by 8 bases, the J end by 0 bases, with 14 bases between. Here the CDR3 reads CASRRSLLSYEQYF. CDR3 bases: TGTGCCAGCCGACGGAGTCTTCTCTCCTACGAGCAGTACTTC.

The chain is built from TRBV19 and TRBJ2-1; 11 bases line up with TRBD2. The CDR3 runs 15 residues. V was pared by 3 bases and J by 8 bases, with 6 bases of the junction left unmatched. From germline, CDR1 is LNHDA and CDR2 SQIVND (reference sequence). The CDR3 DNA is TGTGCCAGTAGTATCGCACTAGCGGGAGTGTATGAGCAGTTCTTC. Its protein is CASSIALAGVYEQFF. Drawing the rest from reference TRBV19 and TRBJ2-1, the complete variable domain is DGGITQSPKYLFRKEGQNVTLSCEQNLNHDAMYWYRQDPGQGLRLIYYSQIVNDFQKGDIAEGYSVSREKKESFPLTVTSAQKNPTAFYLCASSIALAGVYEQFFGPGTRLTVL.

The V and J genes are TRBV6-5 and TRBJ1-6, with D possibly being TRBD1 (6 bases). Germline CDR1 and CDR2: MNHEY and SVGAGI. The CDR3 runs to 13 residues. V was cut by 5 bases and J by 9 bases, with 11 bases left in between. The CDR3 DNA reads TGTGCCAGCAGTAGCCAGGGGAGTTCACCCCTCCACTTT. Protein sequence: CASSSQGSSPLHF.

A single count supports this clone. The chain uses TRBV30 and TRBJ2-2; the match to TRBD2 covers 10 bases. Germline-derived CDR1 and CDR2 are GTSNPN and SVGIG (reference sequence). V gave up 0 bases and J gave up 7 bases; unmatched junction bases: 5. This CDR3 has 15 residues. CDR3 sequence (DNA): TGTGCCTGGAGTGTAAGCGGGAGGGAGTTCGGGGAGCTGTTTTTT. Protein sequence: CAWSVSGREFGELFF.

The chain is built from TRBV5-4 and TRBJ2-3; D gene ambiguous. The CDR3 spans 12 residues. V was shortened by 2 bases and J by 6 bases, with 7 bases between the two germline ends. Germline CDR1 and CDR2: SGHNT and YYREEE (reference sequence). The CDR3 loop is CASSFQEDTQYF. DNA for the CDR3: TGTGCCAGCAGCTTCCAGGAGGATACGCAGTATTTT.

The CDR3 sequence: CAWSPLGPDTQYF. The DNA for the CDR3 is TGTGCCTGGAGCCCCTTGGGGCCAGATACGCAGTATTTT. V is TRBV30 and J is TRBJ2-3; maybe TRBD1 (5 bases). This CDR3 has 13 amino acids. Germline V gene lookup returns CDR1 GTSNPN and CDR2 SVGIG (reference sequence). Trimming took 3 bases from V and 4 from J, leaving 11 bases between them.

In its sample, this clone was seen once. This chain connects TRBV11-2 to TRBJ2-3; no reliable D call. Germline V lookup: CDR1 SGHAT, CDR2 FQNNGV. This CDR3 is 13 amino acids long. The V end lost 6 bases, the J end lost 2 bases, and 9 bases lay between the germline ends. In nucleotides, the CDR3 is TGTGCCAGCAGTCTCCTATACACAGATACGCAGTATTTT. As protein: CASSLLYTDTQYF.

The rearrangement uses TRBV29-1 and TRBJ2-2; D not resolved. Deletions cut 3 bases from V and 0 bases from J, with 8 bases between. The CDR3 covers 14 residues. Per the germline V gene, CDR1 is SQVTM and CDR2 is ANQGSEA. The CDR3: CSVESNANTGELFF. In DNA form, the CDR3 reads TGCAGCGTTGAGTCAAACGCGAACACCGGGGAGCTGTTTTTT.

The chain is built from TRBV27 and TRBJ2-3; no definite D call. The CDR3 loop spans 13 amino acids. Germline-derived CDR1 and CDR2 are MNHEY and SMNVEV (reference sequence). V was trimmed by 3 bases and J by 1 base, leaving 5 bases between them. CDR3 residues: CASSLTGTDTQYF. The CDR3 DNA follows: TGTGCCAGCAGTTTGACTGGCACAGATACGCAGTATTTT.

The rearrangement joins TRBV18 to TRBJ2-3; the match to TRBD2 covers 12 bases. This CDR3 spans 16 amino acids. Germline V gene lookup returns CDR1 KGHSH and CDR2 LQKENI. V dropped 4 bases and J dropped 2; count of bases not matched to a gene: 4. CDR3 residues: CASSQGLAGTTDTQYF. CDR3 coding DNA: TGTGCCAGCTCACAAGGACTAGCGGGAACCACAGATACGCAGTATTTT.